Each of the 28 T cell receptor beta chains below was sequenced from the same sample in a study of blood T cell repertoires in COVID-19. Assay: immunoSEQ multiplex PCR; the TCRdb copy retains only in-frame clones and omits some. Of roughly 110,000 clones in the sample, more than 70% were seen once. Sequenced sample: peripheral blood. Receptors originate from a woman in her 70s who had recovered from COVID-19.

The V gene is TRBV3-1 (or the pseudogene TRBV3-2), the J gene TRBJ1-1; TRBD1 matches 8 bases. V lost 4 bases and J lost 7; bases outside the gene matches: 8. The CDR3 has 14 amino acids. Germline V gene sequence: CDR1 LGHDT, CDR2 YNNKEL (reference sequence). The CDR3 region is CASSLRGTGDEAFF. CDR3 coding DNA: TGTGCCAGCAGCCTTCGCGGGACAGGAGATGAAGCTTTCTTT.

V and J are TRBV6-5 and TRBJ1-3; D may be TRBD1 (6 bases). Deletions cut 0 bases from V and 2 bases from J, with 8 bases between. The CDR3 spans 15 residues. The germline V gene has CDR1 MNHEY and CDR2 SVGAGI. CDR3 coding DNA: TGTGCCAGCAGTTACTCGTCAGGGGCTGGAAACACCATATATTTT. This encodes CASSYSSGAGNTIYF.

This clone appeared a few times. As DNA, the CDR3 is TGTGCCAGCAGCCAAAGCGGAGCGAACACCGGGGAGCTGTTTTTT. Its translation: CASSQSGANTGELFF. The chain employs TRBV4-2 and TRBJ2-2, with a tentative D call TRBD2 (5 bases). CDR1 is LGHNA, CDR2 YNFKEQ, per germline. This CDR3 spans 15 amino acids. Between the trimmed V and J ends, which lost 2 bases and 0 bases, there was a span of 7 bases.

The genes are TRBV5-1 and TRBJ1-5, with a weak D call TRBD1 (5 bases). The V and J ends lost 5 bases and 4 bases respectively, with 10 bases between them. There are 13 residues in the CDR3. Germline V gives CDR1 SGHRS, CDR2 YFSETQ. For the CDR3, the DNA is TGCGCCAGCAGAACAGGTCAGAATCAGCCCCAGCATTTT. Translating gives CASRTGQNQPQHF.

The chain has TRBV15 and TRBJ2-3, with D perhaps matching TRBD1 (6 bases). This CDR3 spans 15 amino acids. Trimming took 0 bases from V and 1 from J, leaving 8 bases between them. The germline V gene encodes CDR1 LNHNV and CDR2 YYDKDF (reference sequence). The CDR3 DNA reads TGTGCCACCAGCAGAGATAGACAGGGCACAGATACGCAGTATTTT. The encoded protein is CATSRDRQGTDTQYF.

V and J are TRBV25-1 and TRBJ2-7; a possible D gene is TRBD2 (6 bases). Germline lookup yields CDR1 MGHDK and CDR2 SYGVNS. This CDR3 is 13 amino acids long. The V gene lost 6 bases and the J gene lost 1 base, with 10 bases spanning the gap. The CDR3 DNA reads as TGTGCCAGCAGCTTGGCGGGATCCTACGAGCAGTACTTC. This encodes CASSLAGSYEQYF.

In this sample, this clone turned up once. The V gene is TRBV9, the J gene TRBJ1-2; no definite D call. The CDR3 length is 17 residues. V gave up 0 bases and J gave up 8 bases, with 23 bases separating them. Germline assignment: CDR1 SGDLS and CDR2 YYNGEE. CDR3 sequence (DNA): TGTGCCAGCAGCGTAGGCTCCTCGACTCAATTACTTCGGGGCTACACCTTC. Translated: CASSVGSSTQLLRGYTF.

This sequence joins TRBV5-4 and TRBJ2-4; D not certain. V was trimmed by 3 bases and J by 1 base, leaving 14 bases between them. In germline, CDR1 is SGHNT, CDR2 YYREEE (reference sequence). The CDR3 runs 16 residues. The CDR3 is CASSSSGGRAKNIQYF. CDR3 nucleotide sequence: TGTGCCAGCAGCTCTAGTGGCGGTCGGGCCAAAAACATTCAGTACTTC. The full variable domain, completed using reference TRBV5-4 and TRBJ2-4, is ETGVTQSPTHLIKTRGQQVTLRCSSQSGHNTVSWYQQALGQGPQFIFQYYREEENGRGNFPPRFSGLQFPNYSSELNVNALELDDSALYLCASSSSGGRAKNIQYFGAGTRLSVL.

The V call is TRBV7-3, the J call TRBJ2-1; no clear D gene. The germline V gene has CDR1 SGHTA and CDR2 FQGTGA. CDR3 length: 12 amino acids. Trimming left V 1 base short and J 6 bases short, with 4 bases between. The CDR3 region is CASSLSSNEQFF. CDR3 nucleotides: TGTGCCAGCAGCTTAAGTAGCAATGAGCAGTTCTTC.

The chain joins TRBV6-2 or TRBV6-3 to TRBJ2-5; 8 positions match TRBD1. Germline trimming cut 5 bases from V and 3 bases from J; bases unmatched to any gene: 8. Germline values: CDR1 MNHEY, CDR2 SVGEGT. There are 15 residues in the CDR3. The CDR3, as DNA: TGTGCCAGCAGTCCGCACCAGACAGGGGAAGAGACCCAGTACTTC. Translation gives CASSPHQTGEETQYF.

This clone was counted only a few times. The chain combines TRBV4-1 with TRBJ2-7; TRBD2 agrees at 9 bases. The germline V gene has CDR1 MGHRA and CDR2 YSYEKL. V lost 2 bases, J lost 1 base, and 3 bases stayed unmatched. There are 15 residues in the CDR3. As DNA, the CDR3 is TGCGCCAGCAGCCAACAAGCGGGAGGTTCCTACGAGCAGTACTTC. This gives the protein CASSQQAGGSYEQYF.

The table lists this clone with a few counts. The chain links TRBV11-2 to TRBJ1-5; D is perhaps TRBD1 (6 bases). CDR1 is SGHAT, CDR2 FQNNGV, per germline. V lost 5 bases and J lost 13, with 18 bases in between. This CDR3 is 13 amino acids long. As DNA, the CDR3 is TGTGCCAGCAGCGCCCAGTGGGGGGGCGCACAGCATTTT. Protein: CASSAQWGGAQHF. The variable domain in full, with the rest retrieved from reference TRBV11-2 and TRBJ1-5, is EAGVAQSPRYKIIEKRQSVAFWCNPISGHATLYWYQQILGQGPKLLIQFQNNGVVDDSQLPKDRFSAERLKGVDSTLKIQPAKLEDSAVYLCASSAQWGGAQHFGDGTRLSIL.

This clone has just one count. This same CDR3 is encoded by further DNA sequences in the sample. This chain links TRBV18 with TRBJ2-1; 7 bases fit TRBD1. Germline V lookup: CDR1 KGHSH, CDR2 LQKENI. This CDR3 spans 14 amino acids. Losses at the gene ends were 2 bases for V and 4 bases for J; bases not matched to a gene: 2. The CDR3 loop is CASSPGTVYNEQFF. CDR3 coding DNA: TGTGCCAGCTCACCAGGGACAGTTTACAATGAGCAGTTCTTC.

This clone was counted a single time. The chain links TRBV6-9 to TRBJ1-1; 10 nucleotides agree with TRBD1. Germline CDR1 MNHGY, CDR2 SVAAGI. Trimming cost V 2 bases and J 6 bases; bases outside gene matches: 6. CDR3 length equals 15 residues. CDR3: CASSYRAGQGSEAFF. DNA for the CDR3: TGTGCCAGCAGTTATCGGGCGGGACAGGGGTCTGAAGCTTTCTTT.

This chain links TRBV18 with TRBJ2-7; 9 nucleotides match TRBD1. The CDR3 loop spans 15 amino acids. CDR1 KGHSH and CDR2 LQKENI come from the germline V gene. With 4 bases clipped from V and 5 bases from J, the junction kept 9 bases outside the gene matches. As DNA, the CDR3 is TGTGCCAGCTCACTTTTACAGGGGGCAAGGGACGAGCAGTACTTC. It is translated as CASSLLQGARDEQYF.

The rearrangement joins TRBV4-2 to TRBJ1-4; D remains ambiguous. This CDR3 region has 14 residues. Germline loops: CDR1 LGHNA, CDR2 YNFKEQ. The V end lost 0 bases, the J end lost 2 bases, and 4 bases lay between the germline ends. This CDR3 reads CASSQDRTNEKLFF. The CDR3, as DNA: TGTGCCAGCAGCCAAGATCGTACTAATGAAAAACTGTTTTTT.

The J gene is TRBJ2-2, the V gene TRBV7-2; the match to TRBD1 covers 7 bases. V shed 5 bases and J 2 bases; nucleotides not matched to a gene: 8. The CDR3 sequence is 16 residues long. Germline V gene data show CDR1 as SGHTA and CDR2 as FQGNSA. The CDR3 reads CASSPPGQINTGELFF. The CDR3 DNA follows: TGTGCCAGCAGCCCGCCGGGACAGATAAACACCGGGGAGCTGTTTTTT.

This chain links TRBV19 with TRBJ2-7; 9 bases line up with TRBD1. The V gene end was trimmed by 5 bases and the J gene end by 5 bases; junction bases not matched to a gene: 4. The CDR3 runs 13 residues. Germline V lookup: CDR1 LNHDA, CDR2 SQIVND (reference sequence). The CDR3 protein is CASSYRGLHEQYF. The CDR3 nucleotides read TGTGCCAGTAGTTACAGGGGGCTCCACGAGCAGTACTTC.

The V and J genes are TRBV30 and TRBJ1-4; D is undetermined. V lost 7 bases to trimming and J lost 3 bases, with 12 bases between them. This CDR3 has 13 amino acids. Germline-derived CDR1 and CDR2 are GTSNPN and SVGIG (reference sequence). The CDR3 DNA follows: TGTGCCTCCCGTCGGGGTCCTAATGAAAAACTGTTTTTT. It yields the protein CASRRGPNEKLFF.

CDR3 coding DNA: TGTGCCAGCAGTTTAGTCCAGACAGGACCCACCTACAATGAGCAGTTCTTC. This codes for CASSLVQTGPTYNEQFF. V usage is TRBV27 and J usage is TRBJ2-1, with D perhaps TRBD1 (6 bases). In germline, CDR1 is MNHEY, CDR2 SMNVEV (reference sequence). This CDR3 comprises 17 residues. V shed 2 bases and J shed 2 bases, with 16 bases lying between them.

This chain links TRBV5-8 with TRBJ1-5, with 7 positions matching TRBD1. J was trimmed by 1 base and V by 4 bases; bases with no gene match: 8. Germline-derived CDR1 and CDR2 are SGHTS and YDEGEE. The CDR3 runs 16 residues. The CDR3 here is CASSPRQGLSNQPQHF. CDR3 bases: TGTGCCAGCAGCCCAAGACAGGGACTGAGCAATCAGCCCCAGCATTTT.

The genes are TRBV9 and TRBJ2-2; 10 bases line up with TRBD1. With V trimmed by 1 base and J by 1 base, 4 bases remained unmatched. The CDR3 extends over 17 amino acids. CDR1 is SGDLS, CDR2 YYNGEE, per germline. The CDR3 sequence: CASSVKRDRGNTGELFF. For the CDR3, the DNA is TGTGCCAGCAGCGTAAAGCGGGACAGGGGGAACACCGGGGAGCTGTTTTTT.

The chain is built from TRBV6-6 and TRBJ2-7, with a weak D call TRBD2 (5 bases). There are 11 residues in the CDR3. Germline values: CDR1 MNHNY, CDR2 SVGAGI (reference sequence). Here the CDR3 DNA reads TGTGCTTCCGCAGGAGGCTACGAGCAGTACTTC. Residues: CASAGGYEQYF.

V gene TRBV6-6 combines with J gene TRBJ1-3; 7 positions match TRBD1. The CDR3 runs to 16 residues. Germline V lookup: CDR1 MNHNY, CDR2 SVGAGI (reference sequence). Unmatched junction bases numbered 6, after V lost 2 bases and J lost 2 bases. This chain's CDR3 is CASSYAATGAGNTIYF. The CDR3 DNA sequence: TGTGCCAGCAGTTACGCCGCCACAGGGGCTGGAAACACCATATATTTT.

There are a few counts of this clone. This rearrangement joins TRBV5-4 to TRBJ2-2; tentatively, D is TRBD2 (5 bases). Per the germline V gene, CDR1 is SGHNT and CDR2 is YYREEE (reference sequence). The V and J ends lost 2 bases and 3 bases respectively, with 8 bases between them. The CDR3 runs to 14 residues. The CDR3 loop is CASSFGSDTGELFF. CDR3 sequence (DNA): TGTGCCAGCAGCTTTGGTAGCGACACCGGGGAGCTGTTTTTT.

The CDR3 DNA reads as TGTGCTAGTGGTTTGGACAGGAGCCATACGCAGTATTTT. Translated: CASGLDRSHTQYF. The chain combines TRBV12-5 with TRBJ2-3, with D maybe TRBD1 (5 bases). The germline CDR1 and CDR2 sequences are LGHNT and FRNRAP. Trimming took 1 base from V and 7 from J, leaving 9 bases between them. The CDR3 is 13 amino acids.

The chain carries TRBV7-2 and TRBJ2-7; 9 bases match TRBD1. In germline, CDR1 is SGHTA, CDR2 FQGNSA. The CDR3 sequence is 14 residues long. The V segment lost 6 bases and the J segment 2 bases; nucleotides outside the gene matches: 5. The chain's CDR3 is CASRYTGGPYEQYF. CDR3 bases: TGTGCCAGCAGGTATACAGGGGGCCCCTACGAGCAGTACTTC.

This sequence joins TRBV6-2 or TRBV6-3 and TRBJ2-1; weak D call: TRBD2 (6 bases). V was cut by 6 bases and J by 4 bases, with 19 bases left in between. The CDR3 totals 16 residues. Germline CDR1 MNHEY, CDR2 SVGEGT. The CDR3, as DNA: TGTGCCAGCAGCCCCGGGGAGTGGCGGGGTTACAATGAGCAGTTCTTC. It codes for CASSPGEWRGYNEQFF.